This T cell receptor (beta chain) was retrieved from a study of CD8 T cells in ankylosing spondylitis. Study-level findings and limits: Peripheral blood held disease-linked clones only at relatively low frequency, and these were CD8+. Matched ankylosing spondylitis synovial fluid reportedly showed significant enrichment of disease-linked clones. A motif of eight or nine highly homologous TCR beta variants was seen as apparently characteristic of ankylosing spondylitis blood.

Generation of TCR beta libraries employed quantitative 5'-RACE incorporating molecular barcodes. TCRdb re-called the 5' RACE reads with MiXCR, one entry per CDR3 protein. The sample lists over 25,000 distinct CDR3 sequences, 13% to 15% occurring once. A word on this clonotype: The antigen is undetermined.

Germline V gene sequence: CDR1 GTSNPN, CDR2 SVGIG (reference sequence). CDR3 length: 15 amino acids. V dropped 0 bases and J dropped 6 bases, with 14 bases sitting between them. This sequence was found in a male donor with ankylosing spondylitis or in good health (not recorded which). Material: blood. The chain has TRBV30 and TRBJ2-2; tentative D call: TRBD2 (5 bases). The CDR3 DNA reads as TGTGCCTGGAGTGTAAAAAAAGGCGGGCCCGGGGAGCTGTTTTTT. Translating gives CAWSVKKGGPGELFF.